The rows below give T cell receptor beta chains drawn from one sample of a study of cytomegalovirus exposure and HLA in healthy donors. Sequenced by immunoSEQ multiplex PCR; TCRdb stores in-frame clones only, minus some. Of 90,000 to 110,000 clones detected, roughly 13% appear once; the ten largest clones hold about 16%. The sequencing sample was made of PBMCs. Receptors were obtained from a man in his forties in good health and CMV-seropositive. Each CDR3 is given with its conserved first and last residue. The size field is filled for only some rows; it gives once, few, many or a size class.

TRBV5-1	few	CASSTGLAGVSNEQFF
TRBV27	few	CASSHGQGAYEQYF
TRBV10-2	-	CASSESGDGSYEQYF
TRBV19	-	CASSNPSGLSYEQYF
TRBV7-6	-	CASSRLTSASSYNEQFF
TRBV9	-	CASSPGGLAAYNEQFF
TRBV29-1	-	CSATGGVAPGEQFF
TRBV19	-	CASSIELQTGGYTF
TRBV28	-	CASSSSLGSQPQHF
TRBV29-1	few	CSVAGQGNYGYTF
TRBV7-2	-	CASSSSAGIYNEQFF
TRBV23-1	-	CASSPVGTGVRPPLHF
TRBV11-2	-	CASSLQHSGRAHEQYF
TRBV5-1	few	CASRDTSYEQYF
TRBV4-1	few	CASSQESQVTYNEQFF
TRBV27	few	CASSLSLRGFHGYTF
TRBV5-1	few	CASRPGDSTGEMFF
TRBV11-3	-	CASSLSGGGPREQYF
TRBV4-3	-	CASSQAPPGYNEQFF
TRBV2	few	CASSAGTAFNEQYF
TRBV7-8	-	CASSLAFGSGSTETQYF
TRBV6-4	few	CASSAENGNGELFF
TRBV4-2	few	CASSQDLAGRRNEQFF
TRBV15	-	CATSRDDRVETQYF
TRBV14	few	CASSQDVGRQVF
TRBV7-2	-	CASSLTSGRGVEQYF
TRBV5-1	few	CASSLSQGLMWDQYF
TRBV10-3	few	CAISDTTGSVLYGYTF
TRBV10-2	few	CASSEEIRQPQHF
TRBV4-1	few	CASSPTVAGYEQYF
TRBV15	-	CATSTRTGQETQYF
TRBV4-3	few	CASSRRDRDYHEQYF
TRBV4-2	few	CASSQVQGYNQPQHF
TRBV19	few	CASELRGTYEQYF
TRBV14	many	CASSQGLGLGLTDTQYF
TRBV29-1	few	CSGGLAGGQETQYF
TRBV29-1	few	CSVRLGQGTLAFF
TRBV7-2	-	CASSLTLDGADEQFF
TRBV7-9	-	CASSPAGQAEKLFF
TRBV7-9	-	CASSFTGRGNTEAFF
TRBV18	few	CASSPGVQRRGNEQFF